This note documents a single T cell receptor beta chain sequence. This clonotype was seen only once. Its target antigen remains unknown. The sample holds no much larger clone one base away, and base qualities are not on file. A single read constitutes weak evidence. The data belong to a study of vaccination and CD4 T cells after COVID-19 (dated by TCRdb to 2021 to 2024). Background for the entire study: Every convalescent patient had a positive nasal swab PCR test for SARS-CoV-2, with mild disease in about 9 patients and severe disease in one. The convalescent cohort comprised six males and four females, including two Hispanic individuals, seven Caucasians, two Asians and one multiracial person. Participants received two doses of either the Pfizer-BioNTech BNT162b2 vaccine (n=8) or the Moderna mRNA-1273 vaccine (n=2). Post-COVID blood samples were collected from convalescent patients a median of around 96 days after diagnosis, with a range of about 30 to 180 days. Post-vaccine blood samples were taken a median of 72 days after the second vaccine dose, with a range of 14 to 241 days. Overlapping spike peptide pools from SARS-CoV-2 and from the common cold coronaviruses HCoV-NL63, HCoV-OC43 and HCoV-229E were used as culture stimuli. Control cultures received a CEFX viral epitope pool as the positive control, an HIV-1 Nef peptide pool as the negative control, or no peptide. In nine to eleven COVID-19 convalescent patients and 4 infection-naive healthy vaccine recipients, researchers compared the spike-specific CD4+ TCR repertoire from before mRNA vaccination with the repertoire from after.

Reading from cysteine to phenylalanine, the CDR3 counts 16 amino acids. Only CDR3 DNA is held: 48 bases, read in frame from base 1. From the germline V gene, CDR1 is SGHTA and CDR2 is FQGNSA. V and J lose 1 base and 6 bases, and a span of 17 bases separates them. Study-wide conclusions, independent of this receptor: Relatively few convalescent patients were included in the study, and early timepoints after natural infection were not analyzed. Nearly all vaccine-specific clones in convalescent patients (304 of 307) were mono-reactive for SARS-CoV-2 spike rather than cross-reactive with common cold coronaviruses. The median count of SARS-CoV-2-reactive clonotypes went up from 20 to 25 after infection to 38 after vaccination, although the change was not significant. Among convalescent patients, a median about 86% of the SARS-CoV-2-reactive clones seen after vaccination appeared only after vaccination, which suggests priming specific to the vaccine.

Library construction relied on PCR. DNA from cultured CD4+ T cells was subjected to TCR sequencing with the Oncomine TCR Beta short-read assay at the Johns Hopkins FTIC core. The QIAamp micro DNA kit was used to extract genomic DNA from the cultured CD4+ T cells. Oncomine TCR Beta libraries made from cultured CD4+ T cells were pooled using unique dual indexes and sequenced on an Illumina iSeq 100. On the authors' methods: Non-productive sequences were removed, and CDR3s that did not start with C, did not end with F or W, or were shorter than 7 amino acids were discarded. The MANAFEST web application identified antigen-specific clonotypes by comparing peptide-stimulated wells against reference wells and other culture wells. An FDR below 0.05, an odds ratio above 5, and a productive frequency above 0.1% in at least two of three replicate wells were required for clones to be considered positive. Cross-reactive clonotypes were defined as significantly expanded in both SARS-CoV-2 spike wells and at least one common cold coronavirus spike condition. Using R version 3.6.1, CDR3 homology was evaluated through Levenshtein distances (stringdist) along with unrooted phylogenetic trees (ape). Starting from the raw public reads, TCRdb applied fastp trimming at Q25, assembled clones with MiXCR and retained in-frame beta chains. Each CDR3 protein appears once, grouped with its most common genes and DNA. TCRdb, not the original authors, processed these V and J calls. The sample table shows 15,000 to 20,000 distinct CDR3 sequences, and approximately 48% are seen once. Roughly 2.5% of the sample lies in the top ten.

Read against the paper, the sample's treatment or condition label means: approximately nine-day PBMC culture with coronavirus spike peptide pools or control peptides (ViraFEST assay). The ViraFEST assay was used in the study, in which antigen-specific T cells were expanded with peptide pools and expanded clonotypes were subsequently identified by TCR sequencing. The convalescent patients' positive SARS-CoV-2 PCR tests fell between March and December 2020, which was before the Alpha, Beta and Delta variants emerged in the United States. Each well held two million PBMCs cultured with roughly 10 ug/ml peptide pools in IMDM containing roughly 4.7% human AB serum and around 10 IU/ml IL-2. On days 3 and 7, half of the culture medium was replaced with fresh IL-2-containing medium. Once the cells had been in culture for over nine days, the EasySep CD4+ T cell isolation kit was used to isolate CD4+ T cells by negative selection. Ficoll-Paque Plus gradient centrifugation was used to isolate PBMCs from whole blood, and the isolated PBMCs were then either used fresh or cryopreserved at -140C. Triplicate wells were generally used for each culture condition.

This specimen consisted of CD4+ T cells from blood, cultured in vitro, obtained after SARS-CoV-2 vaccination. The chain uses TRBV7-2 and TRBJ2-3, with a tentative D call of TRBD1 or TRBD2, each matching 5 bases. The source of this sequence is a human donor who had recovered from COVID-19. The CDR3 region has the sequence CASSLESGAGFDTQYF. The sequenced DNA: TGTGCCAGCAGCTTAGAATCCGGGGCCGGCTTTGATACGCAGTATTTT.